The 31 T cell receptor beta chains reported below all come from one sample, sequenced in a study of T-cell memory formation after mild COVID-19. TCRdb re-called the 5' RACE reads through MiXCR, storing one row per CDR3 protein. The table lists approximately 190,000 distinct CDR3 sequences, 15% to 20% of them singletons. The sample consisted of PBMCs or a T cell subset sorted from them (not recorded which). The receptors stem from an adult woman who had mild COVID-19 (a few samples of this study predate the infection). Cell type and time point are not known.

The chain couples TRBV7-8 to TRBJ1-5; possible D gene TRBD1, 5 bases. CDR1 is SGHVS, CDR2 FQNEAQ, per germline. There are 16 residues in the CDR3. Trimming cost V 1 base and J 0 bases, with 10 bases left between them. The chain's CDR3 is CASSLVGQHSNQPQHF. CDR3 nucleotides: TGTGCCAGCAGCTTAGTAGGACAACATAGCAATCAGCCCCAGCATTTT.

CDR3 nucleotide sequence: TGCAGCGTGGGGCAGGGGGGACAGAGCTCTGGAAACACCATATATTTT. It yields the protein CSVGQGGQSSGNTIYF. The V gene is TRBV29-1, the J gene TRBJ1-3, with 7 bases lining up with TRBD1. The germline V gene encodes CDR1 SQVTM and CDR2 ANQGSEA. The CDR3 covers 16 residues. After removal of 6 bases from V and 0 bases from J, the junction contained 11 bases not matched to a gene.

The rearrangement links TRBV7-2 to TRBJ2-7, with a tentative D call TRBD1 (5 bases). Per the germline V gene, CDR1 is SGHTA and CDR2 is FQGNSA. The V end lost 3 bases, the J end lost 4 bases, and 7 bases lay between the germline ends. The CDR3 totals 12 residues. CDR3 sequence reads: CASSLRQYEQYF. In nucleotides, the CDR3 is TGTGCCAGCAGCTTGCGACAGTACGAGCAGTACTTC.

Many counts were recorded for this clonotype. V and J are TRBV7-2 and TRBJ2-7; tentatively, D is TRBD2 (5 bases). The CDR3 spans 13 residues. Germline V lookup: CDR1 SGHTA, CDR2 FQGNSA. Trimming removed 4 bases from V and 4 bases from J, with 11 bases in between. In nucleotides, the CDR3 is TGTGCCAGCAGCTCGCGAGGGCATTACGAGCAGTACTTC. As protein: CASSSRGHYEQYF.

The gene calls are TRBV12-3 or TRBV12-4 and TRBJ2-7; 10 bases line up with TRBD2. The CDR3 is made up of 14 amino acids. Losses at the gene ends were 2 bases for V and 3 bases for J; bases not matched to a gene: 1. The CDR3 DNA reads as TGTGCCAGCAGTTTACAGCGGGAGGGCTACGAGCAGTACTTC. Its protein product is CASSLQREGYEQYF.

The J gene is TRBJ1-5, the V gene TRBV18, with D unresolved. Per the germline V gene, CDR1 is KGHSH and CDR2 is LQKENI. The CDR3 contains 15 residues. V was cut by 5 bases and J by 0 bases, with 11 bases left in between. DNA for the CDR3: TGTGCCAGCTCAAGCGGACTGAATAGCAATCAGCCCCAGCATTTT. As protein: CASSSGLNSNQPQHF.

The CDR3, as DNA: TGCGCCAGCAGCTTGGATACAGCCCCTAACTATGGCTACACCTTC. This translates into CASSLDTAPNYGYTF. V usage is TRBV5-1 and J usage is TRBJ1-2, with unresolved D. Germline V CDR1 and CDR2: SGHRS, YFSETQ. The CDR3 consists of 15 residues. Trimming took 0 bases from V and 0 from J, leaving 9 bases between them.

This clonotype was observed a handful of times. This sequence joins TRBV7-2 and TRBJ2-1, with 13 bases identical to TRBD2. CDR3 length equals 19 residues. Germline lookup yields CDR1 SGHTA and CDR2 FQGNSA. The V segment lost 5 bases and the J segment 0 bases; nucleotides outside the gene matches: 10. Here the CDR3 DNA reads TGTGCCAGCAGCCCCCGGACTAGCGGGAGCCTTAGCTCCTACAATGAGCAGTTCTTC. Translated: CASSPRTSGSLSSYNEQFF. The variable domain in full, with the rest retrieved from reference TRBV7-2 and TRBJ2-1, is GAGVSQSPSNKVTEKGKDVELRCDPISGHTALYWYRQSLGQGLEFLIYFQGNSAPDKSGLPSDRFSAERTGGSVSTLTIQRTQQEDSAVYLCASSPRTSGSLSSYNEQFFGPGTRLTVL.

The chain is built from TRBV6-6 and TRBJ1-4; possible D gene TRBD1, 6 bases. This CDR3 contains 14 residues. Germline V gives CDR1 MNHNY, CDR2 SVGAGI (reference sequence). V gave up 7 bases and J gave up 2 bases, with 11 bases separating them. The CDR3 sequence is CASKLDSTNEKLFF. The CDR3 DNA reads TGTGCCAGCAAGCTGGACAGTACTAATGAAAAACTGTTTTTT.

This clonotype has a handful of counts. The rearrangement uses TRBV7-8 and TRBJ1-5; 9 bases match TRBD1. V shed 0 bases and J 6 bases; nucleotides not matched to a gene: 3. The CDR3 totals 15 residues. Germline values: CDR1 SGHVS, CDR2 FQNEAQ. The CDR3 region is CASSLAGGQGQPQHF. CDR3 DNA: TGTGCCAGCAGCTTAGCGGGGGGACAGGGTCAGCCCCAGCATTTT.

The gene calls are TRBV10-3 and TRBJ1-5, with 8 positions matching TRBD1. This CDR3 is built from 16 residues. The V and J ends lost 4 bases and 0 bases, in that order; junction bases with no gene match: 5. Germline V gene lookup returns CDR1 ENHRY and CDR2 SYGVKD. The CDR3 sequence is CAISAAGGISNQPQHF. DNA for the CDR3: TGTGCCATCAGTGCGGCAGGGGGCATTAGCAATCAGCCCCAGCATTTT.

The chain couples TRBV4-2 to TRBJ1-5; D is uncertain. V was pared by 0 bases and J by 11 bases, with 11 bases between. CDR1 is LGHNA, CDR2 YNFKEQ, per germline. The CDR3 is made up of 13 amino acids. CDR3 sequence reads: CASSQDLDRSQHF. CDR3 DNA: TGTGCCAGCAGCCAAGATTTGGACCGCTCCCAGCATTTT.

This clonotype was seen only a few times. J is TRBJ2-2 and V is TRBV21-1; the table's D call of TRBD1 was not tested on the DNA. TRBV21-1 is a pseudogene locus. The CDR3 sequence is 15 residues long. The CDR3 DNA sequence: TGTGCCAGCAGCCGGGACAGGCCGAACACCGGGGAGCTGTTTTTT. Amino acid sequence: CASSRDRPNTGELFF.

The CDR3 sequence is CASSFNRDSITDTQYF. CDR3 DNA sequence: TGTGCCAGCAGTTTCAATCGAGACTCCATCACAGATACGCAGTATTTT. This chain links TRBV12-3 or TRBV12-4 with TRBJ2-3; D unclear. This CDR3 region has 16 residues. V was cut by 3 bases and J by 2 bases, with 15 bases left in between.

J is TRBJ2-1 and V is TRBV27; 8 bases fit TRBD2. CDR1 is MNHEY and CDR2 is SMNVEV in the germline V gene (reference sequence). The CDR3 runs 16 residues. V dropped 5 bases and J dropped 7; count of bases not matched to a gene: 13. The CDR3 DNA is TGTGCCAGCAGTCGGTTAGCGGGGTCAGAATGGAATGAGCAGTTCTTC. Translating it yields CASSRLAGSEWNEQFF.

The gene calls are TRBV20-1 and TRBJ1-6; TRBD1 matches at 9 bases. The CDR3 runs 19 residues. V trimming: 1 base; J trimming: 0 bases; junction bases outside the gene matches: 10. From germline, CDR1 is DFQATT and CDR2 SNEGSKA (reference sequence). CDR3 nucleotide sequence: TGCAGTGCTAGAGCCGAACAGGGGGCCCTACGCTCCTATAATTCACCCCTCCACTTT. This encodes CSARAEQGALRSYNSPLHF.

V gene TRBV20-1 combines with J gene TRBJ1-4; maybe TRBD1 (5 bases). In germline, CDR1 is DFQATT, CDR2 SNEGSKA (reference sequence). The ends were cut back, 0 bases at V and 7 bases at J, with 18 bases in the middle. The CDR3 extends over 16 amino acids. The CDR3 DNA reads as TGCAGTGCTAGAGATCCCCGGGACCCTGGTACTGAAAAACTGTTTTTT. Translation: CSARDPRDPGTEKLFF.

This clonotype was recorded many times. The chain has TRBV4-3 and TRBJ2-7; D is unclear. CDR1 and CDR2 from the germline V gene are LGHNA and YSLEER. The germline V and J ends were trimmed by 4 bases and 0 bases, with 13 bases remaining between them. This CDR3 is 15 amino acids long. This chain's CDR3 is CASSLEVTVSYEQYF. In DNA, the CDR3 is TGCGCCAGCAGCCTAGAGGTAACAGTCTCCTACGAGCAGTACTTC.

In this sample, this clonotype turned up many times. V usage is TRBV5-1 and J usage is TRBJ2-1, with 8 positions matching TRBD1. After removal of 0 bases from V and 7 bases from J, the junction contained 3 bases not matched to a gene. The germline V gene encodes CDR1 SGHRS and CDR2 YFSETQ. The CDR3 has 14 residues. The CDR3 sequence is CASSLGYRGNEQFF. CDR3 bases: TGCGCCAGCAGCTTGGGTTACAGGGGGAATGAGCAGTTCTTC.

This chain joins TRBV7-2 and TRBJ2-3; 7 positions match TRBD1. Trimming removed 5 bases from V and 2 bases from J; junction bases left unmatched: 7. Germline-derived CDR1 and CDR2 are SGHTA and FQGNSA. The CDR3 is 15 residues long. The CDR3 region is CASSPQGVPTDTQYF. The DNA of the CDR3 is TGTGCCAGCAGCCCCCAGGGGGTCCCCACAGATACGCAGTATTTT.

In its sample, this clonotype was seen a few times. The chain has TRBV4-1 and TRBJ2-1; D possibly corresponds to TRBD1 (6 bases). The germline gives CDR1 MGHRA, CDR2 YSYEKL. V gave up 1 base and J gave up 8 bases, with 15 bases separating them. The CDR3 runs 15 residues. For the CDR3, the DNA is TGCGCCAGCAGCCAAGGGACAGAGACGTTCGATGAGCAGTTCTTC. This gives the protein CASSQGTETFDEQFF.

The table lists this clonotype with a few counts. V usage is TRBV4-1 and J usage is TRBJ2-7, with unresolved D. V was trimmed by 1 base and J by 0 bases, leaving 13 bases between them. The CDR3 runs to 16 residues. Looked up from germline, CDR1 is MGHRA and CDR2 is YSYEKL. CDR3 amino acids: CASSQGVAVNSYEQYF. The CDR3 coding sequence is TGCGCCAGCAGCCAAGGAGTTGCAGTAAACTCCTACGAGCAGTACTTC.

The CDR3 coding sequence is TGTGCCAGCAGTTCTACAGGGGGAGTCTACGAGCAGTACTTC. It codes for CASSSTGGVYEQYF. This chain uses TRBV12-3 or TRBV12-4 with TRBJ2-7; 8 bases fit TRBD1. The CDR3 loop spans 14 amino acids. Unmatched junction bases numbered 5, after V lost 4 bases and J lost 3 bases.

The chain joins TRBV20-1 to TRBJ2-1; 9 nucleotides align to TRBD2. CDR3 length: 17 residues. Germline CDR1 and CDR2: DFQATT and SNEGSKA (reference sequence). V was pared by 0 bases and J by 7 bases, with 13 bases of the junction left unmatched. The DNA for the CDR3 is TGCAGTGCTAGAGATGCCACTCGTAGCGGGAGTACGAATGAGCAGTTCTTC. Residues: CSARDATRSGSTNEQFF.

The chain employs TRBV20-1 and TRBJ1-1; the D gene is possibly TRBD1 (5 bases). From germline, CDR1 is DFQATT and CDR2 SNEGSKA (reference sequence). The CDR3 is 15 residues long. The ends were cut back, 5 bases at V and 1 base at J, with 17 bases in the middle. The CDR3 loop is CSARSSGTTNTEAFF. CDR3 nucleotides: TGCAGTGCTCGGAGTTCCGGGACGACGAACACTGAAGCTTTCTTT.

Only a few counts were recorded for this clonotype. The gene calls are TRBV15 and TRBJ2-1; no clear D gene. Trimming pared 1 base from V and 4 bases from J, leaving 2 bases between. This CDR3 spans 12 amino acids. Looked up from germline, CDR1 is LNHNV and CDR2 is YYDKDF (reference sequence). The CDR3 nucleotides read TGTGCCACCAGCAGAGGGTACAATGAGCAGTTCTTC. Translation gives CATSRGYNEQFF. The full variable domain, with the rest looked up from reference TRBV15 and TRBJ2-1, is DAMVIQNPRYQVTQFGKPVTLSCSQTLNHNVMYWYQQKSSQAPKLLFHYYDKDFNNEADTPDNFQSRRPNTSFCFLDIRSPGLGDTAMYLCATSRGYNEQFFGPGTRLTVL.

A few counts support this clonotype. The gene calls are TRBV7-3 and TRBJ2-3; D is undetermined. This CDR3 has 15 residues. The germline V gene encodes CDR1 SGHTA and CDR2 FQGTGA. Trimming pared 2 bases from V and 2 bases from J, leaving 11 bases between. The CDR3 spells CASSLSPGTTDTQYF. CDR3 sequence (DNA): TGTGCCAGCAGCTTATCCCCAGGAACCACAGATACGCAGTATTTT.

This clonotype was found a few times. This chain connects TRBV4-2 to TRBJ2-2; 10 nucleotides agree with TRBD2. CDR1 is LGHNA, CDR2 YNFKEQ, per germline. This CDR3 spans 15 amino acids. Trimming at V came to 3 bases and at J to 14 bases, leaving 12 bases not matched to a gene. DNA of the CDR3: TGTGCCAGCAGCCAGGCCCTGAGCGGGGGGGTGCCCCTGTTTTTT. Protein product: CASSQALSGGVPLFF.

This clonotype appeared a few times. This chain joins TRBV5-4 and TRBJ2-7; maybe TRBD1 (6 bases). The germline V gene has CDR1 SGHNT and CDR2 YYREEE (reference sequence). CDR3 length: 14 amino acids. Trimming stripped 1 base from V and 5 bases from J, with 13 bases between. Written as DNA, the CDR3 is TGTGCCAGCAGCTTGACGCAGGGGAGAGACGAGCAGTACTTC. Translating it yields CASSLTQGRDEQYF.

This clonotype appeared a few times. This chain joins TRBV6-2 or TRBV6-3 and TRBJ2-1; 8 positions match TRBD1. Trimming took 6 bases from V and 7 from J; bases not matched to a gene: 11. Germline V gene sequence: CDR1 MNHEY, CDR2 SVGEGT. CDR3 length equals 15 residues. The CDR3 reads CASSRLQGARNEQFF. The CDR3 nucleotides are TGTGCCAGCAGCCGTTTGCAGGGGGCGAGGAATGAGCAGTTCTTC.

The chain carries TRBV7-3 and TRBJ1-1; D is perhaps TRBD1 (5 bases). From germline, CDR1 is SGHTA and CDR2 FQGTGA. The V and J ends lost 8 bases and 1 base respectively, with 11 bases between them. The CDR3 has 13 residues. CDR3 sequence (DNA): TGTGCCAGCGGGCAGGGAACGAACACTGAAGCTTTCTTT. Its translation: CASGQGTNTEAFF.